What follows is one TCR beta chain and its context. Its antigen is as yet unknown. The data were obtained in a study of T cells in Graves' hyperthyroidism and ophthalmopathy. Study-level results: Among thyroid clonotypes expanded above 0.001, most also appeared in blood.

Germline V gene data show CDR1 as LGHDT and CDR2 as YNNKEL (reference sequence). The CDR3 loop spans 16 amino acids. Trimming at V came to 4 bases and at J to 6 bases, leaving 8 bases not matched to a gene. Uncontrolled infection, other autoimmune disease, pregnancy and lactation each barred patients from inclusion. Around 9.8 ml fresh peripheral blood yielded the PBMCs. The CDR3 regions of TCR beta were amplified from RNA transcripts. First-round RT-PCR targeting the TCR CDR3 was performed with the HTBI primer set. TCRdb passed the multiplex PCR reads through MiXCR, listing each CDR3 protein once. The repertoire holds 100,000 to 130,000 distinct CDR3 sequences, about a sixth seen once, with around 44% in the top ten.

The chain couples TRBV3-1 to TRBJ2-1; TRBD2 matches at 11 bases. The sample consisted of blood. This clonotype was obtained from a woman between 45 and 65 years old with Graves' hyperthyroidism. The CDR3 spells CASSPLKGLAVNEQFF. In DNA, the CDR3 is TGTGCCAGCAGCCCCCTCAAGGGACTAGCGGTCAATGAGCAGTTCTTC.